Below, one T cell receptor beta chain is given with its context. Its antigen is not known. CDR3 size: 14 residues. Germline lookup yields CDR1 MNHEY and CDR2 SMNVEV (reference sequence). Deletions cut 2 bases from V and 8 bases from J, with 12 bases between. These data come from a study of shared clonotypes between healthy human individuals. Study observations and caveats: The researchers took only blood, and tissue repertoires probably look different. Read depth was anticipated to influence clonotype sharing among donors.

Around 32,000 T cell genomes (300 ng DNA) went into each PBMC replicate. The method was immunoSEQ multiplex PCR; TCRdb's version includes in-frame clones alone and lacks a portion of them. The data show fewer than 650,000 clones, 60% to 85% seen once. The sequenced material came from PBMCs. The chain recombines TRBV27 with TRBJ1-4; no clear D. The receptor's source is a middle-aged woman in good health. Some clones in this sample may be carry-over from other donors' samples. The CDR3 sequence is CASSLLPLTEKLFF. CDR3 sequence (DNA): TGTGCCAGCAGTTTACTTCCCTTGACGGAAAAACTGTTTTTT.